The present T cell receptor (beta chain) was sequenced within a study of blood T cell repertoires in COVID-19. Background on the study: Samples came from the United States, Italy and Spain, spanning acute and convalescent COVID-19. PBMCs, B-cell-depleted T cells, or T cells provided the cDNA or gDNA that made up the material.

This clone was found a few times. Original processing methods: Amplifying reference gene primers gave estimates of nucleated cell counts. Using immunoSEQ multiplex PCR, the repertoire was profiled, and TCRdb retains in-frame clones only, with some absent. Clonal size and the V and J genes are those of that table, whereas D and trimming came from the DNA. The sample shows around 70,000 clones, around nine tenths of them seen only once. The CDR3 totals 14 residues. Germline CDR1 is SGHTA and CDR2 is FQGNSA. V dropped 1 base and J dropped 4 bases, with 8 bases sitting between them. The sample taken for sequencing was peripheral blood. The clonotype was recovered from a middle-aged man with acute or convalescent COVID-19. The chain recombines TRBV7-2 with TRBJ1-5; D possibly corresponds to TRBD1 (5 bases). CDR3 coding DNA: TGTGCCAGCAGCTTAGGGACACTAAATCAGCCCCAGCATTTT. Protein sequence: CASSLGTLNQPQHF.